A single sample is the source of the 3 T cell receptor beta chains below, sequenced in a study of identical twins. A single record per CDR3 protein comes from TCRdb applying MiXCR to the 5' RACE reads. The sample consists of 750,000 to 950,000 distinct CDR3 sequences, 9% to 15% of them appearing once. These sequences were also reported in another study, on yellow fever vaccine responses in identical twins.

The sample taken for sequencing was PBMCs. The receptors were sampled from a woman aged 18-29 years in good health.

This clonotype was recorded a few times. The gene calls are TRBV10-3 and TRBJ2-2, with D possibly TRBD2 on 6 matching bases. The length of the CDR3 is 16 residues. Trimming cost V 6 bases and J 5 bases, with 19 bases left between them. CDR1 is ENHRY and CDR2 is SYGVKD in the germline V gene. CDR3 protein: CAIRGTEEMGTGELFF. For the CDR3, the DNA is TGTGCCATCAGAGGGACTGAGGAGATGGGTACCGGGGAGCTGTTTTTT.

This clonotype was seen a handful of times. The rearrangement joins TRBV5-6 to TRBJ2-3; D not resolved. CDR3 length: 15 amino acids. Deletions cut 4 bases from V and 0 bases from J, with 12 bases between. The germline gives CDR1 SGHDT, CDR2 YYEEEE. The CDR3 sequence is CASSTPLGSTDTQYF. The DNA of the CDR3 is TGTGCCAGCAGCACCCCCTTGGGGAGCACAGATACGCAGTATTTT.

This clonotype was picked up a small number of times. The chain carries TRBV4-1 and TRBJ1-1, with TRBD1 as a possible D gene (5 bases). The V and J ends lost 1 base and 1 base respectively, with 10 bases between them. This CDR3 spans 15 amino acids. Germline CDR1 reads MGHRA; CDR2 reads YSYEKL. In DNA form, the CDR3 reads TGCGCCAGCAGCCAAGTTATCAGGGCGAACACTGAAGCTTTCTTT. Its protein product is CASSQVIRANTEAFF.